The 11 T cell receptor beta chains in this list originate from one sample, sequenced in a study of CD8 T cells in ankylosing spondylitis. Whole-study results and caveats: Within ankylosing spondylitis blood, a TCR beta motif made up of several highly homologous variants appeared to be characteristic.

TCRdb ran MiXCR on the 5' RACE reads and lists one entry per CDR3 protein. The data show approximately 540,000 distinct CDR3 sequences, roughly 12% seen once. Antigens of these TCRs are unknown. Sequenced: blood, either unsorted or a sorted T cell fraction (not recorded which). The source is a male donor with ankylosing spondylitis.

The V call is TRBV11-2, the J call TRBJ1-2; the D gene is possibly TRBD1 (5 bases). V lost 7 bases to trimming and J lost 2 bases, with 17 bases between them. Germline CDR1 and CDR2: SGHAT and FQNNGV. The CDR3 spans 15 residues. CDR3 coding DNA: TGTGCCAGCACCGTAACTGGGGGGGGAAACTATGGCTACACCTTC. Its protein product is CASTVTGGGNYGYTF.

This clonotype was observed a handful of times. V is TRBV7-8 and J is TRBJ2-5; 10 positions match TRBD2. CDR1 is SGHVS, CDR2 FQNEAQ, per germline. The junction had 5 bases not matched to a gene; V was cut back by 2 bases and J by 5 bases. The CDR3 loop spans 15 amino acids. The CDR3 DNA reads TGTGCCAGCAGCTTACTAGCGGGAGCCACGGAGACCCAGTACTTC. Translation gives CASSLLAGATETQYF.

The chain combines TRBV3-1 with TRBJ2-3, with a possible D match to TRBD2 (6 bases). The V gene lost 2 bases and the J gene lost 5 bases, with 14 bases spanning the gap. The CDR3 runs 15 residues. The germline V gene has CDR1 LGHDT and CDR2 YNNKEL (reference sequence). The CDR3 DNA is TGTGCCAGCAGCCAATCCGGGGGAACCAGAGATACGCAGTATTTT. It encodes CASSQSGGTRDTQYF.

This clonotype was counted between two and nine times. The chain has TRBV20-1 and TRBJ2-3, with a weak D call TRBD2 (5 bases). The CDR3 covers 15 residues. Germline assignment: CDR1 DFQATT and CDR2 SNEGSKA (reference sequence). V was pared by 1 base and J by 0 bases, with 11 bases between. Written as DNA, the CDR3 is TGCAGTGCTAGAGTCCGGGGTACTAGCACAGATACGCAGTATTTT. It codes for CSARVRGTSTDTQYF.

This clonotype was seen a few times. The chain recombines TRBV7-9 with TRBJ2-3, with TRBD2 as a possible D gene (5 bases). Germline-derived CDR1 and CDR2 are SEHNR and FQNEAQ (reference sequence). V lost 5 bases and J 6 bases, leaving 18 bases between the germline ends. There are 15 residues in the CDR3. The CDR3 coding sequence is TGTGCCAGCAGCACCCGAGGGTGGGAAGGGGATACGCAGTATTTT. It codes for CASSTRGWEGDTQYF.

This clonotype was picked up a small number of times. The chain has TRBV14 and TRBJ1-1; D gene ambiguous. In germline, CDR1 is SGHDN, CDR2 FVKESK. The V gene lost 5 bases and the J gene lost 4 bases, with 14 bases spanning the gap. The CDR3 length is 14 residues. The CDR3 DNA follows: TGTGCCAGCAGCTTTCATCCAGCCTCCACTGAAGCTTTCTTT. Protein: CASSFHPASTEAFF.

This clonotype was found many times. The chain recombines TRBV5-1 with TRBJ2-1; 13 positions agree with TRBD2. This CDR3 comprises 14 residues. Losses at the gene ends were 4 bases for V and 11 bases for J; bases not matched to a gene: 6. Germline CDR1 is SGHRS and CDR2 is YFSETQ. The CDR3 bases are TGCGCCAGCAGCCGGGAACTAGCGGGAGGGAAGCAGTTCTTC. Amino acid sequence: CASSRELAGGKQFF. The variable domain in full, completed from reference TRBV5-1 and TRBJ2-1, reads KAGVTQTPRYLIKTRGQQVTLSCSPISGHRSVSWYQQTPGQGLQFLFEYFSETQRNKGNFPGRFSGRQFSNSRSEMNVSTLELGDSALYLCASSRELAGGKQFFGPGTRLTVL.

The chain couples TRBV6-1 to TRBJ2-2; D gene ambiguous. In germline, CDR1 is MNHNS, CDR2 SASEGT. This CDR3 region has 13 residues. V was trimmed by 1 base and J by 6 bases, leaving 6 bases between them. For the CDR3, the DNA is TGTGCCAGCAGTGAAGTTGAACCCGGGGAGCTGTTTTTT. It codes for CASSEVEPGELFF.

J is TRBJ1-2 and V is TRBV6-2 or TRBV6-3; tentative D call: TRBD1 (5 bases). Trimming shortened V by 0 bases and J by 6 bases, and 29 bases separated the two germline ends. CDR1 is MNHEY, CDR2 SVGEGT, per germline. The CDR3 totals 20 residues. The CDR3 is CASSYSLENGVVLQGDGYTF. The CDR3 DNA reads as TGTGCCAGCAGTTACTCGCTTGAAAATGGGGTGGTTCTCCAGGGCGATGGCTACACCTTC.

This clonotype was recorded many times. The V gene is TRBV5-1, the J gene TRBJ1-2, with D perhaps matching TRBD1 (5 bases). The CDR3 contains 15 residues. Germline CDR1 SGHRS, CDR2 YFSETQ. Trimming took 4 bases from V and 4 from J, leaving 17 bases between them. The CDR3: CASSTEEGRIYGYTF. In nucleotides, the CDR3 is TGCGCCAGCAGCACGGAGGAGGGGCGGATCTATGGCTACACCTTC.

This clonotype was observed a few times. The chain couples TRBV18 to TRBJ1-1; D might be TRBD1 (6 bases). The germline gives CDR1 KGHSH, CDR2 LQKENI. The CDR3 sequence is 15 residues long. The germline V and J ends were trimmed by 3 bases and 0 bases, with 11 bases remaining between them. The CDR3 spells CASSPSTGMNTEAFF. CDR3 nucleotides: TGTGCCAGCTCACCTTCGACAGGAATGAACACTGAAGCTTTCTTT.